Described below is a single T cell receptor beta chain sequence and its context. This entry comes from a study of blood T cell repertoires in COVID-19. The overall study: The origin of the acute and convalescent COVID-19 samples was the United States, Italy and Spain. Nucleic acid was either cDNA or gDNA, and it came from T cells, B-cell-depleted T cells, or PBMCs.

CDR1 is SGHVS and CDR2 is FNYEAQ in the germline V gene. The CDR3 has 16 residues. The J segment lost 8 bases and the V segment lost 2 bases, leaving 12 bases of the junction unmatched. Assay: immunoSEQ multiplex PCR; the TCRdb copy retains only in-frame clones and omits some. There are about 69,000 clones in the sample; approximately 80% occur only once, and 13% lies in the top ten. This receptor was obtained from a man between 45 and 60 years old with COVID-19, enrolled during active disease. Sequenced material: peripheral blood. The chain carries TRBV7-6 and TRBJ2-1; the match to TRBD1 covers 7 bases. This CDR3 is CASSLRAGGKIHEQFF. As DNA, the CDR3 is TGTGCCAGCAGCTTACGGGCAGGGGGAAAGATTCATGAGCAGTTCTTC.